This T cell receptor (beta chain) was recovered during a study of blood T cell repertoires in COVID-19. Symptom resolution, clearance, or two negative PCRs marked donors in Cohort 3 as recovered. TCRdb's copy holds only in-frame clones and misses some; the assay was immunoSEQ multiplex PCR. The table shows some 390,000 clones, with 80% to 90% occurring only once. The germline V gene encodes CDR1 SEHNR and CDR2 FQNEAQ (reference sequence). The length of the CDR3 is 18 residues. J was trimmed by 5 bases and V by 5 bases; bases with no gene match: 17. The V gene is TRBV7-9, the J gene TRBJ1-1; 10 bases are a match to TRBD1. Sequencing was carried out using PBMCs or T cells enriched from blood (not recorded which). The source is a man younger than 40 who had recovered from COVID-19. The CDR3 protein is CASSHSRTGGNRRTEAFF. The CDR3 bases are TGTGCCAGCAGCCACTCCAGGACAGGGGGGAATCGGCGGACTGAAGCTTTCTTT. Filled out from reference TRBV7-9 and TRBJ1-1, the complete variable domain reads DTGVSQNPRHKITKRGQNVTFRCDPISEHNRLYWYRQTLGQGPEFLTYFQNEAQLEKSRLLSDRFSAERPKGSFSTLEIQRTEQGDSAMYLCASSHSRTGGNRRTEAFFGQGTRLTVV.